This T cell receptor beta chain stems from a study of blood T cell repertoires in COVID-19. Study summary: The United States, Italy and Spain were the sources of the acute and convalescent COVID-19 samples.

The trim removed 0 bases at V and 4 bases at J, leaving 2 bases unmatched. The CDR3 loop spans 15 amino acids. Germline values: CDR1 SGDLS, CDR2 YYNGEE. In the original workflow: Reference gene primer amplification gave estimated nucleated cell counts. Produced via immunoSEQ multiplex PCR; TCRdb's table is partial and in-frame only. Clone size and the V and J calls come from that table; the DNA yielded D and trimming. The sample has approximately 250,000 clones, approximately 80% seen once. The V call is TRBV9, the J call TRBJ2-7; 12 nucleotides match TRBD2. The sequencing sample was made of peripheral blood. This TCR came from a human donor in a cohort sampled during active COVID-19. The CDR3 DNA reads TGTGCCAGCAGCGTAGGGACTAGCGGGGTATACGAGCAGTACTTC. Translation: CASSVGTSGVYEQYF.